These 5 T cell receptor beta chains were sequenced from one sample in a study of T cell changes during pregnancy in multiple sclerosis. Sequenced by immunoSEQ multiplex PCR; TCRdb stores in-frame clones only, minus some. Of 75,000 to 95,000 clones in the sample, 93% were seen once. The sample here was peripheral blood, taken in the second trimester of pregnancy. The receptors come from a female donor with multiple sclerosis, enrolled in a pregnancy study.

V is TRBV9 and J is TRBJ2-3; 16 nucleotides match TRBD2. Germline V lookup: CDR1 SGDLS, CDR2 YYNGEE. With 4 bases clipped from V and 14 bases from J, the junction kept 13 bases outside the gene matches. The CDR3 is 16 amino acids. CDR3: CASSSAPGLAGGPRYF. In DNA, the CDR3 is TGTGCCAGCAGCTCGGCTCCGGGACTAGCGGGGGGGCCACGGTATTTT.

CDR3 in DNA: TGTGCCATCAGTGAGTCCATGGACACAACTTCACCCCTCCACTTT. It specifies CAISESMDTTSPLHF. The chain uses TRBV10-3 and TRBJ1-6; possible D gene TRBD1, 5 bases. Looked up from germline, CDR1 is ENHRY and CDR2 is SYGVKD. This CDR3 contains 15 residues. Trimming took 0 bases from V and 9 from J, leaving 12 bases between them.

The chain carries TRBV5-8 and TRBJ1-2; the match to TRBD1 covers 7 bases. CDR1 and CDR2 (germline): SGHTS, YDEGEE. The ends lost 5 bases at V and 8 bases at J; junction bases unmatched: 18. The CDR3 runs to 16 residues. CDR3 sequence reads: CASSHYRGAGRRGYTF. Here the CDR3 DNA reads TGTGCCAGCAGTCATTACAGGGGCGCGGGACGGCGGGGCTACACCTTC.

The chain employs TRBV21-1 and TRBJ1-6; the table's TRBD1 call for D was not verified on the DNA. TRBV21-1 is shown as a pseudogene. This CDR3 spans 17 amino acids. The CDR3, as DNA: TGTGCCAGCAGCAAAGGGGACAGTAGCTCCTATAATTCACCCCTCCACTTT. As protein: CASSKGDSSSYNSPLHF.

This clone was found a few times. The chain recombines TRBV13 with TRBJ2-7; a weak D match, TRBD1 (5 bases). Trimming shortened V by 5 bases and J by 6 bases, and 20 bases separated the two germline ends. There are 15 residues in the CDR3. Germline-derived CDR1 and CDR2 are PRHDT and FYEKMQ (reference sequence). CDR3 amino acids: CASSVQGPPTTEQYF. For the CDR3, the DNA is TGTGCCAGCAGCGTGCAGGGCCCTCCGACCACCGAGCAGTACTTC.